This TCR beta chain was sequenced during a study of regulatory T cells in long-lasting Graves disease. CDR1 is MNHEY, CDR2 SVGEGT, per germline. Trimming took 5 bases from V and 4 from J, leaving 11 bases between them. There are 13 residues in the CDR3. Arm-PCR of CDR3 regions and iRepertoire HTBI primers were used to build TCR beta libraries. TCRdb independently ran MiXCR on the multiplex PCR reads; one entry per CDR3 protein. The sample contains 500,000 or so distinct CDR3 sequences, 12% to 15% of which appear only once. The time point was: newly diagnosed GD, antithyroid drugs for less than 3 months. PBMC RNA served as the TCR library source. This clonotype was seen more than once but under ten times. The same specimen was also included in a second study, on T cells in Graves' hyperthyroidism and ophthalmopathy.

The chain links TRBV6-2 or TRBV6-3 to TRBJ1-2; D remains unclear. The sequencing used peripheral blood mononuclear cells (PBMCs), collected at new diagnosis, from a patient treated with antithyroid drugs. The clonotype originates from a woman in her fifties or sixties with Graves disease. The CDR3, as DNA: TGTGCCAGCAGTGTGCTAACAGCCTATGGCTACACCTTC. Encoded protein: CASSVLTAYGYTF.